This T cell receptor beta chain was identified in a study of shared clonotypes between healthy human individuals. Naive CD8 cells comprised CD45RO-negative, CCR7-positively selected cells, excluding terminally differentiated effector memory CD45RA+ cells. Adult donors, all healthy and HIV-negative, had no recent acute infections or vaccinations. This table comes from immunoSEQ multiplex PCR, and its TCRdb copy is limited to in-frame clones, with some not included. The table has roughly 2.1 million clones, about 92% seen once. The CDR3 spans 15 residues. V shed 8 bases and J 7 bases; nucleotides not matched to a gene: 14. Germline values: CDR1 LGHNA, CDR2 YNFKEQ.

Input material: naive CD8+ T cells from PBMCs. This TCR came from a man aged 18 to 35 in good health. Some clones in this sample may be carry-over from other donors' samples. The rearrangement uses TRBV4-2 and TRBJ2-5; 9 positions agree with TRBD2. The CDR3 sequence: CASPRGGPEGGTQYF. CDR3 sequence (DNA): TGTGCCAGCCCGCGGGGGGGACCCGAAGGTGGGACCCAGTACTTC.